This T cell receptor (beta chain) was retrieved from a study of cytomegalovirus exposure and HLA in healthy donors. Primers for the PCR totalled 60 Vbeta and 13 Jbeta. The repertoire was sequenced with immunoSEQ multiplex PCR; TCRdb's copy has only in-frame clones and lacks some. The data hold roughly 100,000 clones, with about two thirds observed a single time. Sequencing was carried out using PBMCs. This sequence originates from a boy between 10 and 17 years old in good health and CMV-seronegative.

The CDR3 protein is CASSVHTSNTEAFF. CDR3 nucleotides: TGTGCCAGCAGTGTACATACATCGAACACTGAAGCTTTCTTT. The chain recombines TRBV2 with TRBJ1-1, with no clear D. CDR3 length: 14 amino acids. CDR1 SNHLY and CDR2 FYNNEI come from the germline V gene. V lost 4 bases, J lost 1 base, and 10 bases lay in between.